What follows are 28 T cell receptor beta chains derived from one specimen sequenced in a study of control samples from healthy donors and cancer patients. Measured with immunoSEQ multiplex PCR; TCRdb has only the in-frame clones, and not every one. The table records some 120,000 clones, 75% to 95% of them present only once. The specimen was blood. The receptors were sampled from a man between 18 and 35 years old in good health.

The V gene is TRBV5-1, the J gene TRBJ1-1; D might be TRBD1 (6 bases). Germline V CDR1 and CDR2: SGHRS, YFSETQ. The V gene lost 0 bases and the J gene lost 0 bases, with 15 bases spanning the gap. This CDR3 is 17 amino acids long. As DNA, the CDR3 is TGCGCCAGCAGCTTGGAGGGACACCTAGGTTTGAACACTGAAGCTTTCTTT. Protein product: CASSLEGHLGLNTEAFF.

The gene calls are TRBV30 and TRBJ1-2; 8 positions agree with TRBD1. V lost 1 base to trimming and J lost 4 bases; unmatched junction nucleotides: 11. The CDR3 is 16 residues long. Germline V CDR1 and CDR2: GTSNPN, SVGIG (reference sequence). CDR3 nucleotides: TGTGCCTGGAGTGGCGCGGGACAGGTGAATGGCTATGGCTACACCTTC. Protein product: CAWSGAGQVNGYGYTF.

The chain employs TRBV5-4 and TRBJ2-2; 10 nucleotides agree with TRBD2. This CDR3 has 16 amino acids. V lost 3 bases, J lost 4 bases, and 6 bases stayed unmatched. Germline V gene lookup returns CDR1 SGHNT and CDR2 YYREEE (reference sequence). The CDR3 nucleotides are TGTGCCAGCAGCTCAGCGTCTAGCGGGAGCACCGGGGAGCTGTTTTTT. Its translation is CASSSASSGSTGELFF.

V and J are TRBV3-1 (or the pseudogene TRBV3-2) and TRBJ2-7; 11 bases are shared with TRBD2. Per germline, CDR1 LGHDT and CDR2 YNNKEL (reference sequence). J gave up 7 bases and V 4 bases, and 15 bases lay outside the gene matches. This CDR3 has 17 amino acids. The CDR3 region has the DNA TGTGCCAGCAGCCCACGACCCCCGGGACTAGCGGTAGTAGAGCAGTACTTC. Protein: CASSPRPPGLAVVEQYF.

J is TRBJ1-5 and V is TRBV6-5; 10 positions agree with TRBD1. Germline V gene data show CDR1 as MNHEY and CDR2 as SVGAGI. Trimming cost V 5 bases and J 5 bases; bases outside gene matches: 6. The CDR3 covers 15 residues. The CDR3, as DNA: TGTGCCAGCAGTCTATCCGGGACAGGGGATCAGCCCCAGCATTTT. It encodes CASSLSGTGDQPQHF.

The V and J genes are TRBV7-9 and TRBJ1-6, with 7 positions matching TRBD1. This CDR3 has 15 amino acids. From germline, CDR1 is SEHNR and CDR2 FQNEAQ (reference sequence). V lost 5 bases and J lost 4; bases outside the gene matches: 5. This CDR3 is CASSPTTGYNSPLHF. The CDR3 DNA reads TGTGCCAGCAGCCCCACGACAGGGTATAATTCACCCCTCCACTTT.

This sequence joins TRBV29-1 and TRBJ2-3, with D uncertain. Germline V gene lookup returns CDR1 SQVTM and CDR2 ANQGSEA. The CDR3 sequence is 14 residues long. The CDR3 DNA reads as TGCAGTGTTACCGGGCCCTCCGGATTCGATACGCAGTATTTT. Translated, it gives CSVTGPSGFDTQYF.

The chain links TRBV7-8 to TRBJ1-5; D remains unclear. CDR1 and CDR2 (germline): SGHVS, FQNEAQ. CDR3 length: 16 amino acids. V lost 5 bases, J lost 0 bases, and 14 bases lay in between. The CDR3 loop reads CASSPRTDSSNQPQHF. CDR3 nucleotide sequence: TGTGCCAGCAGCCCACGGACGGATTCTAGCAATCAGCCCCAGCATTTT.

This sequence joins TRBV6-5 and TRBJ1-2; D might be TRBD1 (6 bases). V was cut by 2 bases and J by 4 bases, with 17 bases left in between. The CDR3 is made up of 16 amino acids. The germline V gene has CDR1 MNHEY and CDR2 SVGAGI. Here the CDR3 reads CASSYTFTGPGYGYTF. CDR3 nucleotides: TGTGCCAGCAGTTACACCTTTACAGGGCCTGGCTATGGCTACACCTTC.

A remark on this clone: The DNA is left out, because the CDR3 cannot be placed on it with certainty; the CDR3 is given as TCRdb lists it. This chain uses TRBV7-7 with TRBJ1-4. With termini counted, the CDR3 has 16 amino acids. Germline V gene sequence: CDR1 SSHAT, CDR2 FNYEAQ (reference sequence). CDR3 region: CASSSGGSVLVKNCFF.

The chain is built from TRBV5-6 and TRBJ2-7, with 7 bases identical to TRBD1. The V segment lost 4 bases and the J segment 0 bases; nucleotides outside the gene matches: 4. The CDR3 sequence is 14 residues long. Per the germline V gene, CDR1 is SGHDT and CDR2 is YYEEEE. CDR3 residues: CASSGRTGSYEQYF. CDR3 bases: TGTGCCAGCAGCGGTCGGACAGGCTCCTACGAGCAGTACTTC.

The chain recombines TRBV7-9 with TRBJ1-4, with D uncertain. Germline V gene data show CDR1 as SEHNR and CDR2 as FQNEAQ (reference sequence). This CDR3 has 13 amino acids. The V and J ends lost 3 bases and 4 bases respectively, with 6 bases between them. The CDR3 loop is CASSFQYNEKLFF. The CDR3, as DNA: TGTGCCAGCAGCTTCCAGTATAATGAAAAACTGTTTTTT. The full variable domain, its missing parts supplied by reference TRBV7-9 and TRBJ1-4, is DTGVSQNPRHKITKRGQNVTFRCDPISEHNRLYWYRQTLGQGPEFLTYFQNEAQLEKSRLLSDRFSAERPKGSFSTLEIQRTEQGDSAMYLCASSFQYNEKLFFGSGTQLSVL.

The chain joins TRBV18 to TRBJ1-2, with a weak D call TRBD1 (5 bases). The CDR3 is 13 amino acids. V lost 4 bases, J lost 8 bases, and 14 bases lay in between. Germline loops: CDR1 KGHSH, CDR2 LQKENI. The CDR3 is CASSLEQAGGYTF. CDR3 nucleotides: TGTGCCAGCTCACTGGAACAGGCCGGGGGCTACACCTTC.

J is TRBJ1-1 and V is TRBV7-9; D is unresolved. V dropped 5 bases and J dropped 0 bases, with 13 bases sitting between them. CDR1 SEHNR and CDR2 FQNEAQ come from the germline V gene (reference sequence). There are 15 residues in the CDR3. The CDR3 nucleotides are TGTGCCAGCAGCCCGACTCACCCTATGAACACTGAAGCTTTCTTT. Amino acid sequence: CASSPTHPMNTEAFF.

With regard to this clone: This sample also contains other DNA sequences that code for the same CDR3. The rearrangement uses TRBV5-1 and TRBJ1-4; possible D gene TRBD1, 5 bases. In germline, CDR1 is SGHRS, CDR2 YFSETQ. Trimming took 6 bases from V and 7 from J, leaving 13 bases between them. The CDR3 loop spans 13 amino acids. The CDR3 nucleotides read TGCGCCAGCACTGGGGCGCCTGGTGAAAAACTGTTTTTT. Its protein product is CASTGAPGEKLFF.

The chain employs TRBV9 and TRBJ1-6; 8 nucleotides line up with TRBD1. Germline CDR1 reads SGDLS; CDR2 reads YYNGEE. V trimming: 4 bases; J trimming: 9 bases; junction bases outside the gene matches: 15. The CDR3 spans 17 residues. The DNA for the CDR3 is TGTGCCAGCAGCCCCTATTGGGGGCAGGGGGCAAGTTCACCCCTCCACTTT. It translates to CASSPYWGQGASSPLHF.

The chain uses TRBV19 and TRBJ2-1; 10 bases map to TRBD2. This CDR3 spans 15 amino acids. Germline trimming cut 8 bases from V and 3 bases from J; bases unmatched to any gene: 7. Germline-derived CDR1 and CDR2 are LNHDA and SQIVND (reference sequence). This CDR3 reads CASQERGGLYNEQFF. CDR3 in DNA: TGTGCCAGTCAAGAGCGGGGGGGCCTCTACAATGAGCAGTTCTTC.

Remarks on this clone: As the CDR3 is not closed by the conserved phenylalanine or tryptophan, this likely results from a read error. The rearrangement joins TRBV18 to TRBJ1-2, with D unresolved. CDR1 is KGHSH, CDR2 LQKENI, per germline. The CDR3 totals 13 residues. V was shortened by 2 bases and J by 8 bases, with 12 bases between the two germline ends. The CDR3 reads CASSPNPEGGYTL. The CDR3, as DNA: TGTGCCAGCTCACCAAATCCGGAGGGCGGCTACACCCTC.

The chain links TRBV5-1 to TRBJ1-6; possible D gene TRBD1, 5 bases. Per germline, CDR1 SGHRS and CDR2 YFSETQ. The CDR3 sequence is 15 residues long. The ends were cut back, 2 bases at V and 11 bases at J, with 17 bases in the middle. The CDR3 spells CASSFGDSLEAPLHF. CDR3 sequence (DNA): TGCGCCAGCAGCTTCGGTGACAGTCTGGAGGCACCCCTCCACTTT.

V gene TRBV6-5 combines with J gene TRBJ2-2; D is tentatively TRBD1 or TRBD2 (5 bases each). CDR3 size: 14 residues. V was shortened by 10 bases and J by 0 bases, with 12 bases between the two germline ends. Germline values: CDR1 MNHEY, CDR2 SVGAGI. The CDR3 DNA follows: TGTGCCACCACCGGGACGGCGAACACCGGGGAGCTGTTTTTT. Amino acid sequence: CATTGTANTGELFF.

For the CDR3, the DNA is TGTGCCAGCAGCTTGGGAGGGGGGACAGGGCGTAACTATGGCTACACCTTC. Translation: CASSLGGGTGRNYGYTF. The chain couples TRBV5-4 to TRBJ1-2; 9 nucleotides agree with TRBD1. CDR3 length: 17 amino acids. Losses at the gene ends were 0 bases for V and 1 base for J; bases not matched to a gene: 7. Germline V lookup: CDR1 SGHNT, CDR2 YYREEE (reference sequence).

Concerning this clone: This sample includes further DNA sequences coding for the same CDR3. V and J are TRBV15 and TRBJ1-2, with D tentatively TRBD1 (6 bases). The CDR3 contains 13 residues. Trimming left V 3 bases short and J 5 bases short, with 10 bases between. CDR1 and CDR2 (germline): LNHNV, YYDKDF (reference sequence). CDR3 bases: TGTGCCACCAGCAGGGACAGCTTGTATGGCTACACCTTC. As protein: CATSRDSLYGYTF.

This CDR3 reads CAWDSGTFSSYEQYF. For the CDR3, the DNA is TGTGCCTGGGACTCCGGGACTTTCAGCTCCTACGAGCAGTACTTC. The genes are TRBV30 and TRBJ2-7, with a possible D match to TRBD2 (6 bases). The CDR3 runs to 15 residues. Looked up from germline, CDR1 is GTSNPN and CDR2 is SVGIG (reference sequence). The V gene lost 5 bases and the J gene lost 0 bases, with 17 bases spanning the gap.

This chain connects TRBV7-9 to TRBJ2-2; 7 bases line up with TRBD2. Germline values: CDR1 SEHNR, CDR2 FQNEAQ (reference sequence). The CDR3 is 11 amino acids. CDR3 in DNA: TGTGAAGCGGGGAGCACCGGGGAGCTGTTTTTT. Protein sequence: CEAGSTGELFF.

V gene TRBV20-1 combines with J gene TRBJ2-5; D ambiguous. The CDR3 runs to 11 residues. Germline lookup yields CDR1 DFQATT and CDR2 SNEGSKA (reference sequence). Trimming took off 6 bases at V and 5 bases at J, with 10 bases between the two ends. CDR3 protein: CSAGRLETQYF. CDR3 coding DNA: TGCAGTGCCGGCAGGCTTGAGACCCAGTACTTC.

The chain combines TRBV3-1 (or the pseudogene TRBV3-2) with TRBJ1-4, with 7 bases aligning to TRBD1. With V trimmed by 8 bases and J by 2 bases, 5 bases remained unmatched. CDR1 LGHDT and CDR2 YNNKEL come from the germline V gene (reference sequence). CDR3 length: 14 residues. In DNA form, the CDR3 reads TGTGCCAGCGGACAGGTAGCCACTAATGAAAAACTGTTTTTT. Residues: CASGQVATNEKLFF.

This sequence joins TRBV10-3 and TRBJ1-2; TRBD1 matches at 12 bases. CDR3 size: 17 residues. Germline CDR1 and CDR2: ENHRY and SYGVKD. J lost 2 bases, V lost 2 bases, and 6 bases had no gene match. The CDR3 is CAISEGTGGTGNYGYTF. For the CDR3, the DNA is TGTGCCATCAGTGAGGGGACAGGGGGCACGGGAAACTATGGCTACACCTTC.

This clone appeared a single time. The rearrangement uses TRBV4-1 and TRBJ1-4; TRBD1 is a possible D gene (5 bases). V lost 0 bases and J 6 bases, leaving 14 bases between the germline ends. Looked up from germline, CDR1 is MGHRA and CDR2 is YSYEKL. The CDR3 extends over 16 amino acids. The CDR3 reads CASSQDGRQRDEKLFF. CDR3 in DNA: TGCGCCAGCAGCCAAGATGGGAGACAGAGAGATGAAAAACTGTTTTTT.